This entry lists 21 T cell receptor beta chains sequenced from one sample in a study of CD8+ T cells in alopecia areata. Extraction and reverse transcription of RNA yielded cDNA as the sequencing template. Assay used: immunoSEQ multiplex PCR; TCRdb lists only in-frame clones, some missing. Observed in the sample are roughly 260,000 clones, none of them singletons. Cell sorting was performed on pooled cutaneous lymph node cells with CD4, CD8alpha, NKG2D, NKG2ACE and other markers. Sequences were obtained from CD4+ T cells sorted from a lymph node. The receptors originated from a C3H/HeJ mouse with alopecia areata. The strain is characterized by the MHC haplotype H2-k.

Of note for this clone: Gene names follow the mouse nomenclature. The read terminates 4 residues ahead of where the CDR3 ends, so the germline J gene completes it. The rearrangement links TRBV13-2 to TRBJ2-1; TRBD1 matches 7 bases. The CDR3 loop spans 15 amino acids. The trim removed 5 bases at V and 4 bases at J, leaving 9 bases unmatched. The V gene's germline CDR1 is NNHNN and CDR2 SYGAGS (reference sequence). CDR3 amino acids: CASGSRQGGYAEQFF. Incomplete CDR3 DNA: TGTGCCAGCGGATCACGACAGGGAGGGTATGCT.

Concerning this clone: Gene names are the mouse ones. Read data end 4 residues before the CDR3 end; the end is taken from the germline J gene. This chain links TRBV5 with TRBJ2-5; no clear D gene. The CDR3 runs to 15 residues. Germline CDR1 and CDR2: LGHNA and YNLKQL (reference sequence). V was trimmed by 4 bases and J by 0 bases, leaving 11 bases between them. This CDR3 reads CASSLLLTNQDTQYF. The sequenced part of the CDR3 DNA is TGTGCCAGCAGCCTCCTACTGACTAACCAAGAC.

Comments on this clone: Each gene name is a mouse one. The CDR3 goes on 3 residues after the read ends, and that part is filled in from the germline J gene. Within the sample, other DNA sequences also encode this same CDR3. The V call is TRBV31, the J call TRBJ1-6; 7 bases match TRBD1. TRBJ1-6 is labeled an ORF, and its function is uncertain. Germline lookup yields CDR1 GKSSPN and CDR2 SITVG. The CDR3 length is 14 residues. Trimming took 0 bases from V and 5 from J; bases not matched to a gene: 1. The sequenced CDR3 bases are TGTGCCTGGAGTCTCGGGACAGATAATTCGCCC. As protein: CAWSLGTDNSP. The full CDR3 reads CAWSLGTDNSPLYF.

This clone appeared a few times. These gene names are mouse names. Read coverage stops 4 residues before the CDR3 terminus; the germline J gene supplies the remainder. The gene calls are TRBV5 and TRBJ2-5; D not resolved. The ends were cut back, 2 bases at V and 3 bases at J, with 9 bases in the middle. The CDR3 totals 14 residues. Germline CDR1 and CDR2: LGHNA and YNLKQL (reference sequence). The part of the CDR3 DNA that was read is TGTGCCAGCAGCCAAAGACAAACTCAAGAC. Residues: CASSQRQTQD. The CDR3 as a whole reads CASSQRQTQDTQYF.

Regarding this clone: Mouse germline and gene names are used. The CDR3 end is not reached by the read, which stops 4 residues before it; the germline J gene fills it in. The gene calls are TRBV13-1 and TRBJ2-2; TRBD2 aligns across 7 bases. The trim removed 3 bases at V and 4 bases at J, leaving 6 bases unmatched. The CDR3 runs to 15 residues. Germline CDR1 is NSHNY and CDR2 is SYGAGN. The sequenced part of the CDR3 DNA is TGTGCCAGCAGTGCCTTGGGGGGTGGCACCGGG. Its protein is CASSALGGGTG. The full CDR3 is CASSALGGGTGQLYF.

This clone has a handful of counts. All gene names here are mouse names. The missing CDR3 end, 4 residues past where the read stops, is filled in from the germline J gene. The chain employs TRBV13-1 and TRBJ2-7, with TRBD1 matching 8 bases. The CDR3 is made up of 14 amino acids. CDR1 is NSHNY, CDR2 SYGAGN, per germline. The CDR3 DNA, read in part, is TGTGCCAGCAGTGATGCAGGCAGGGGGCAT. The encoded protein is CASSDAGRGH. The complete CDR3 reads CASSDAGRGHEQYF.

This clone was detected only a few times. The listed genes are named as in mouse. The read terminates 4 residues ahead of where the CDR3 ends, so the germline J gene completes it. This chain links TRBV13-1 with TRBJ2-7; no definite D call. The V end was cut by 2 bases, the J end by 0 bases, with 3 bases between. This CDR3 has 12 amino acids. Germline values: CDR1 NSHNY, CDR2 SYGAGN. Incomplete CDR3 DNA: TGTGCCAGCAGTGACTTCTCCTAT. Translating gives CASSDFSY. The entire CDR3 protein reads CASSDFSYEQYF.

On this clone: Any gene name here is a mouse gene name. The read ends 4 residues shy of where the CDR3 ends; the end is completed using the germline J gene. V is TRBV29 and J is TRBJ2-5, with TRBD1 as a possible D gene (6 bases). This CDR3 region has 13 residues. Germline-derived CDR1 and CDR2 are MSHET and SYDVDS. CDR3 sequence reads: CASSFTGRDTQYF. CDR3 bases read: TGTGCTAGCAGTTTTACAGGGAGAGAC.

Concerning this clone: These gene names are mouse names. The CDR3 end lies 4 residues beyond the end of the read and is filled in from the germline J gene. This chain uses TRBV13-1 with TRBJ2-1, with 12 bases matching TRBD2. The CDR3 consists of 16 residues. V shed 0 bases and J 4 bases; nucleotides not matched to a gene: 2. Germline assignment: CDR1 NSHNY and CDR2 SYGAGN. Here the CDR3 reads CASSDGGTGGYAEQFF. The CDR3 DNA, read in part, is TGTGCCAGCAGTGATGGCGGGACTGGGGGGTATGCT.

This clone showed up many times. The genes are named according to mouse. The read ends 4 residues before the CDR3 terminus; that terminus is restored from the germline J gene. Other nucleotide sequences from this sample produce the same CDR3. The chain recombines TRBV31 with TRBJ2-3, with D possibly TRBD2 on 6 matching bases. The CDR3 has 14 residues. V was pared by 0 bases and J by 0 bases, with 7 bases between. Looked up from germline, CDR1 is GKSSPN and CDR2 is SITVG. The CDR3 loop reads CAWSLGTSAETLYF. CDR3 DNA, as far as it was read: TGTGCCTGGAGTCTGGGGACTAGTGCAGAA.

Comments on this clone: The gene symbols are mouse symbols. The read finishes 4 residues shy of the CDR3 end, and the germline J gene is used to complete it. Other DNA sequences within the sample encode an identical CDR3. The J gene is TRBJ2-1, the V gene TRBV5; 7 nucleotides align to TRBD1. The CDR3 loop spans 13 amino acids. Per germline, CDR1 LGHNA and CDR2 YNLKQL (reference sequence). V lost 3 bases and J lost 5; bases outside the gene matches: 1. Partial CDR3 DNA: TGTGCCAGCAGCCATCAGGGGGATGCT. It is translated as CASSHQGDA. From start to end, the CDR3 is CASSHQGDAEQFF.

About this clone: Gene names are the mouse ones. The read finishes 4 residues shy of the CDR3 end, and the germline J gene is used to complete it. The gene calls are TRBV13-1 and TRBJ2-7, with D tentatively TRBD2 (5 bases). The CDR3 extends over 14 amino acids. Germline V gene lookup returns CDR1 NSHNY and CDR2 SYGAGN. The CDR3 bases that were read are TGTGCCAGCAGTGATCCCGGACTTTCGTAT. Its protein is CASSDPGLSY. The full CDR3 sequence reads CASSDPGLSYEQYF.

This clone was counted between two and nine times. The gene names given are mouse names. The missing CDR3 end, 3 residues past where the read stops, is filled in from the germline J gene. Other DNA sequences in this specimen translate into the identical CDR3. This chain joins TRBV5 and TRBJ1-6; 8 bases are a match to TRBD1. TRBJ1-6 is an ORF, with its function uncertain. The CDR3 length is 15 residues. After removal of 2 bases from V and 7 bases from J, the junction contained 4 bases not matched to a gene. Germline V CDR1 and CDR2: LGHNA, YNLKQL (reference sequence). CDR3 DNA, as far as it was read: TGTGCCAGCAGCCAACAGGGGGCCGGAAATTCGCCC. Residues: CASSQQGAGNSP. The CDR3 in its entirety is CASSQQGAGNSPLYF.

The sample holds a few counts of this clone. Mouse germline and gene names are used. Other DNA sequences in the sample encode the same CDR3. CDR3 protein: CAWSLQGARNTEVFF. The part of the CDR3 DNA that was read is TGTGCCTGGAGTCTACAGGGGGCGCGGAACACA. The chain couples TRBV31 to TRBJ1-1; 9 nucleotides line up with TRBD1. The read stops 4 residues short of the end of the CDR3; the missing end is completed from the germline J gene. V lost 0 bases and J lost 1; bases outside the gene matches: 3. There are 15 residues in the CDR3. Germline CDR1 is GKSSPN and CDR2 is SITVG.

This clone showed up just a few times. Gene names are the mouse ones. Read data end 4 residues before the CDR3 end; the end is taken from the germline J gene. Other DNA sequences from this sample encode an identical CDR3 as well. This rearrangement joins TRBV13-2 to TRBJ2-5; a possible D gene is TRBD2 (5 bases). V was shortened by 0 bases and J by 2 bases, with 7 bases between the two germline ends. The germline V gene has CDR1 NNHNN and CDR2 SYGAGS (reference sequence). This CDR3 spans 14 amino acids. CDR3 DNA (partial): TGTGCCAGCGGTGATGCCTGGGTCCAAGAC. It encodes CASGDAWVQD. In full, the CDR3 reads CASGDAWVQDTQYF.

With regard to this clone: The genes are named according to mouse. The covered CDR3 bases are TGTGCCAGCAGTCGACTGGCCCAAGAC. This gives the protein CASSRLAQD. The whole CDR3 sequence is CASSRLAQDTQYF. The chain employs TRBV13-1 and TRBJ2-5; maybe TRBD2 (6 bases). The read gets to within 4 residues of the CDR3 end, and the germline J gene fills in the rest. Trimming took off 4 bases at V and 2 bases at J, with 8 bases between the two ends. CDR3 length: 13 residues. Germline loops: CDR1 NSHNY, CDR2 SYGAGN.

This clone was found a few times. The germline and genes are mouse ones. The CDR3 extends 4 residues past the end of the read, so its final part is completed from the germline J gene. Other DNA sequences from this sample encode an identical CDR3 as well. The J gene is TRBJ2-1, the V gene TRBV13-3; D unclear. Trimming left V 1 base short and J 4 bases short, with 6 bases between. Germline V gives CDR1 NNHDY, CDR2 SYVADS. This CDR3 spans 13 amino acids. CDR3 DNA (partial): TGTGCCAGCAGTGATAACAATTATGCT. It yields the protein CASSDNNYA. The complete CDR3 sequence is CASSDNNYAEQFF.

A word on this clone: The gene symbols are mouse symbols. The CDR3 is cut off 4 residues early in the read; its end comes from the germline J gene. The rearrangement uses TRBV31 and TRBJ1-2; the D is unclear. CDR3 length: 12 amino acids. Trimming cost V 0 bases and J 3 bases, with 5 bases left between them. Germline loops: CDR1 GKSSPN, CDR2 SITVG. The sequenced CDR3 bases are TGTGCCTGGAGTCTCAGGTACTCC. It codes for CAWSLRYS. The CDR3 reads in full as CAWSLRYSDYTF.

Notes on this clone: Gene names are mouse gene names. The read finishes 4 residues shy of the CDR3 end, and the germline J gene is used to complete it. Distinct nucleotide sequences in the sample also encode this CDR3. The rearrangement joins TRBV19 to TRBJ1-1, with 8 nucleotides matching TRBD1. The CDR3 is 12 amino acids. Germline V gives CDR1 FNHDT, CDR2 SITEND (reference sequence). V shed 5 bases, J shed 4 bases, and the junction held 1 base outside the gene matches. The CDR3 sequence is CASRDRVTEVFF. CDR3 bases read: TGTGCCAGCAGGGACAGGGTCACA.

Regarding this clone: Gene names follow the mouse nomenclature. The read is 4 residues too short to cover the CDR3 end, so that end is filled in from the germline J gene. The chain uses TRBV31 and TRBJ2-1; D perhaps matches TRBD1 (6 bases). Looked up from germline, CDR1 is GKSSPN and CDR2 is SITVG. The CDR3 runs to 13 residues. The sequenced part of the CDR3 DNA is TGTGCCTGGAGTCTAGGGGGTGGGGCT. Residues: CAWSLGGGA. The entire CDR3 sequence reads CAWSLGGGAEQFF.

As for this clone: Gene names and germline refer to mouse. The CDR3 goes on 4 residues after the read ends, and that part is filled in from the germline J gene. The chain recombines TRBV4 with TRBJ1-1; D gene ambiguous. Trimming cost V 3 bases and J 0 bases, with 2 bases left between them. The germline V gene encodes CDR1 LGHDT and CDR2 YNNKQL (reference sequence). This CDR3 is built from 12 residues. CDR3 sequence: CASSYSNTEVFF. The part of the CDR3 DNA that was read is TGTGCCAGCAGCTACTCAAACACA.